Presented here are 30 T cell receptor beta chains from one specimen sequenced in a study of T-cell reconstitution after alpha-beta-depleted transplantation in children. Preparing the TCRbeta library involved the use of unique molecular identifiers. TCRdb fed the PCR reads into MiXCR, producing one record per CDR3 protein. This sample has some 500,000 distinct CDR3 sequences; about 16% occur once, and the top ten carry 2.5% to 3.5%. Sequencing was performed on PBMCs from the stem cell graft donor, taken from the stem cell graft. These receptors were obtained from a human donor who donated a stem cell graft to a child with acute lymphoblastic leukemia.

This clonotype has only a few counts. The chain uses TRBV12-3 or TRBV12-4 and TRBJ2-2; 7 nucleotides line up with TRBD1. The ends lost 6 bases at V and 3 bases at J; junction bases unmatched: 7. The CDR3 consists of 15 residues. This CDR3 reads CASRSGTVYTGELFF. The CDR3 bases are TGTGCCAGCAGGTCCGGGACAGTTTACACCGGGGAGCTGTTTTTT.

The rearrangement links TRBV6-1 to TRBJ2-7; D not certain. V gave up 2 bases and J gave up 7 bases, with 9 bases separating them. Germline V gene lookup returns CDR1 MNHNS and CDR2 SASEGT. This CDR3 is 12 amino acids long. The CDR3 sequence: CASSETTREQYF. The CDR3 DNA reads TGTGCCAGCAGTGAAACGACACGGGAGCAGTACTTC.

This clonotype was seen a few times. This chain links TRBV9 with TRBJ1-5; no clear D. The ends were cut back, 2 bases at V and 4 bases at J, with 13 bases in the middle. The germline V gene encodes CDR1 SGDLS and CDR2 YYNGEE. The CDR3 is 15 residues long. As DNA, the CDR3 is TGTGCCAGCAGCGTCGGGCCAGGAAAAAATCAGCCCCAGCATTTT. As protein: CASSVGPGKNQPQHF.

This chain connects TRBV6-5 to TRBJ2-2, with D perhaps matching TRBD1 or TRBD2 (5 bases each). CDR1 and CDR2 from the germline V gene are MNHEY and SVGAGI. The CDR3 covers 16 residues. Between the trimmed V and J ends, which lost 2 bases and 4 bases, there was a span of 14 bases. The CDR3 protein is CASSYGLWDGTGELFF. DNA of the CDR3: TGTGCCAGCAGTTACGGCCTTTGGGACGGCACCGGGGAGCTGTTTTTT.

This chain links TRBV29-1 with TRBJ2-1; possible D gene TRBD2, 6 bases. Germline V gene sequence: CDR1 SQVTM, CDR2 ANQGSEA. CDR3 length: 15 residues. The germline V and J ends were trimmed by 5 bases and 1 base, with 15 bases remaining between them. CDR3 in amino acids: CSVSVPGLSYNEQFF. The CDR3 nucleotides are TGCAGCGTTTCCGTGCCGGGACTTTCCTACAATGAGCAGTTCTTC.

The chain combines TRBV10-2 with TRBJ2-1; 8 nucleotides match TRBD2. The junction had 3 bases not matched to a gene; V was cut back by 4 bases and J by 7 bases. The CDR3 is 13 residues long. CDR1 and CDR2 from the germline V gene are WSHSY and SAAADI. The CDR3 here is CASSAVAGNEQFF. CDR3 DNA: TGCGCCAGCAGTGCGGTAGCGGGAAATGAGCAGTTCTTC.

This chain uses TRBV5-6 with TRBJ1-5; no firm D call. Germline CDR1 and CDR2: SGHDT and YYEEEE. The V end was cut by 0 bases, the J end by 0 bases, with 13 bases between. This CDR3 has 17 amino acids. In nucleotides, the CDR3 is TGTGCCAGCAGCTTGGGGAGTACCATTTATAGCAATCAGCCCCAGCATTTT. Its translation is CASSLGSTIYSNQPQHF.

Only a few counts were recorded for this clonotype. The chain employs TRBV4-1 and TRBJ1-5; 7 nucleotides agree with TRBD1. After removal of 8 bases from V and 0 bases from J, the junction contained 7 bases not matched to a gene. The CDR3 contains 15 residues. Germline CDR1 reads MGHRA; CDR2 reads YSYEKL. For the CDR3, the DNA is TGCGCCAGCGGCGAGGGACAGTATAGCAATCAGCCCCAGCATTTT. Protein product: CASGEGQYSNQPQHF.

The chain joins TRBV5-1 to TRBJ2-6; TRBD1 is a possible D gene (6 bases). The V and J ends lost 4 bases and 2 bases respectively, with 13 bases between them. Germline lookup yields CDR1 SGHRS and CDR2 YFSETQ. This CDR3 comprises 16 residues. The CDR3 is CASSPGHGTGANVLTF. The DNA of the CDR3 is TGCGCCAGCAGCCCGGGACATGGGACTGGGGCCAACGTCCTGACTTTC. Variable domain in full (rest from reference TRBV5-1 and TRBJ2-6): KAGVTQTPRYLIKTRGQQVTLSCSPISGHRSVSWYQQTPGQGLQFLFEYFSETQRNKGNFPGRFSGRQFSNSRSEMNVSTLELGDSALYLCASSPGHGTGANVLTFGAGSRLTVL.

The J gene is TRBJ2-2, the V gene TRBV25-1; 8 bases line up with TRBD1. There are 15 residues in the CDR3. Germline CDR1 and CDR2: MGHDK and SYGVNS. V was clipped by 3 bases and J by 3 bases; unmatched bases: 3. In nucleotides, the CDR3 is TGTGCCAGCAGTGAGGACAGGGAAGACACCGGGGAGCTGTTTTTT. The encoded protein is CASSEDREDTGELFF.

There are a few counts of this clonotype. V gene TRBV5-1 combines with J gene TRBJ2-3; D possibly uses TRBD1 or TRBD2 (6 bases each). The CDR3 covers 16 residues. Per the germline V gene, CDR1 is SGHRS and CDR2 is YFSETQ. Trimming took off 5 bases at V and 2 bases at J, with 18 bases between the two ends. CDR3 amino acids: CASRGGQPDYTDTQYF. CDR3 sequence (DNA): TGCGCCAGCAGGGGGGGACAACCAGATTACACAGATACGCAGTATTTT.

J is TRBJ2-7 and V is TRBV6-1; 7 nucleotides match TRBD1. Germline V gives CDR1 MNHNS, CDR2 SASEGT. CDR3 size: 14 residues. The V segment lost 6 bases and the J segment 6 bases; nucleotides outside the gene matches: 11. This CDR3 reads CASRNPTGIGEQYF. Written as DNA, the CDR3 is TGTGCCAGCAGAAATCCGACAGGGATCGGCGAGCAGTACTTC.

There are a few counts of this clonotype. This chain uses TRBV12-3 or TRBV12-4 with TRBJ1-2, with D unresolved. The V end lost 4 bases, the J end lost 2 bases, and 11 bases lay between the germline ends. This CDR3 spans 14 amino acids. The CDR3 reads CASSSRGGNYGYTF. The CDR3 nucleotides read TGTGCCAGCAGTTCCCGGGGAGGGAACTATGGCTACACCTTC.

Only a few counts were recorded for this clonotype. V usage is TRBV5-1 and J usage is TRBJ2-7; no firm D call. Trimming removed 0 bases from V and 1 base from J, with 8 bases in between. Germline loops: CDR1 SGHRS, CDR2 YFSETQ. The CDR3 consists of 14 residues. CDR3 sequence (DNA): TGCGCCAGCAGCTTGGGATGGGGTTCCTACGAGCAGTACTTC. This sequence encodes CASSLGWGSYEQYF.

This clonotype was counted between two and nine times. The chain's CDR3 is CSYFAPVRINEQFF. The CDR3 DNA reads as TGCAGCTACTTTGCACCCGTGAGGATAAATGAGCAGTTCTTC. The V and J genes are TRBV20-1 and TRBJ2-1, with no clear D. The CDR3 covers 14 residues. CDR1 and CDR2 from the germline V gene are DFQATT and SNEGSKA (reference sequence).

The rearrangement links TRBV4-1 to TRBJ1-1; no definite D call. The V and J ends lost 6 bases and 7 bases respectively, with 24 bases between them. The CDR3 is 16 amino acids. Germline assignment: CDR1 MGHRA and CDR2 YSYEKL. CDR3: CASRSALLGSDIEAFF. CDR3 nucleotides: TGCGCCAGCAGGTCAGCCCTGTTGGGGAGTGATATTGAAGCTTTCTTT.

The rearrangement joins TRBV6-5 to TRBJ2-3, with D perhaps TRBD1 or TRBD2 (5 bases each). V lost 6 bases and J 4 bases, leaving 17 bases between the germline ends. CDR3 size: 15 residues. CDR1 and CDR2 (germline): MNHEY, SVGAGI. Written as DNA, the CDR3 is TGTGCCAGCAGCTACGCGCGGGCAGGGCCAGATACGCAGTATTTT. Its protein is CASSYARAGPDTQYF.

The chain has TRBV7-2 and TRBJ2-3, with TRBD1 matching over 7 bases. There are 12 residues in the CDR3. Germline assignment: CDR1 SGHTA and CDR2 FQGNSA. V was clipped by 0 bases and J by 11 bases; unmatched bases: 2. The CDR3 here is CASSLANRGQYF. The DNA of the CDR3 is TGTGCCAGCAGCTTAGCTAACAGGGGGCAGTATTTT.

The table lists this clonotype with a few counts. A junction boundary mismatches the germline segment, possibly from a read error. This chain connects TRBV12-3 or TRBV12-4 to TRBJ2-7, with 8 bases fitting TRBD2. The CDR3 runs 12 residues. The CDR3 DNA reads TGTGCCAGCAGGGGGACTAGTTTGGTGCAGTGCTTC. It yields the protein CASRGTSLVQCF.

The rearrangement uses TRBV27 and TRBJ1-2, with 10 nucleotides matching TRBD1. CDR1 is MNHEY and CDR2 is SMNVEV in the germline V gene (reference sequence). J was trimmed by 8 bases and V by 1 base; bases with no gene match: 7. The CDR3 spans 15 residues. CDR3: CASSLYGQGVRGYTF. The DNA for the CDR3 is TGTGCCAGCAGTTTATACGGACAGGGGGTACGGGGCTACACCTTC.

CDR3 protein: CASSGLVGTVTQYF. Written as DNA, the CDR3 is TGCGCCAGCAGCGGGTTAGTGGGGACAGTAACGCAGTATTTT. The chain has TRBV5-1 and TRBJ2-3; 7 bases map to TRBD1. Germline V lookup: CDR1 SGHRS, CDR2 YFSETQ. This CDR3 region has 14 residues. The J segment lost 9 bases and the V segment lost 4 bases, leaving 11 bases of the junction unmatched.

Only a few counts were recorded for this clonotype. The V and J genes are TRBV24-1 and TRBJ1-1; D is unresolved. In germline, CDR1 is KGHDR, CDR2 SFDVKD. This CDR3 comprises 16 residues. V lost 0 bases to trimming and J lost 1 base, with 11 bases between them. Here the CDR3 reads CATSDLAVGGNTEAFF. For the CDR3, the DNA is TGTGCCACCAGTGATTTGGCCGTCGGAGGGAACACTGAAGCTTTCTTT.

This clonotype was recorded a few times. The rearrangement joins TRBV6-1 to TRBJ1-2; 7 bases fit TRBD1. Germline trimming cut 5 bases from V and 2 bases from J; bases unmatched to any gene: 5. The CDR3 consists of 14 residues. Germline V CDR1 and CDR2: MNHNS, SASEGT. The CDR3 sequence: CASSPNRGNYGYTF. CDR3 in DNA: TGTGCCAGCAGTCCAAACAGGGGCAACTATGGCTACACCTTC.

V and J are TRBV7-9 and TRBJ2-1; 8 nucleotides line up with TRBD2. This CDR3 has 15 residues. The trim removed 2 bases at V and 4 bases at J, leaving 4 bases unmatched. CDR1 SEHNR and CDR2 FQNEAQ come from the germline V gene (reference sequence). The CDR3 region is CASSLSGRKYNEQFF. The CDR3 coding sequence is TGTGCCAGCAGCTTAAGCGGGAGAAAGTACAATGAGCAGTTCTTC.

This clonotype was detected only a few times. The rearrangement links TRBV9 to TRBJ1-2; a weak D match, TRBD1 (6 bases). This CDR3 has 12 amino acids. Germline V gene lookup returns CDR1 SGDLS and CDR2 YYNGEE. The V and J ends lost 3 bases and 8 bases respectively, with 11 bases between them. The CDR3 is CASSAATGGYTF. Written as DNA, the CDR3 is TGTGCCAGCAGCGCTGCAACAGGGGGCTACACCTTC. Looking up the rest from reference TRBV9 and TRBJ1-2 gives the full variable domain: DSGVTQTPKHLITATGQRVTLRCSPRSGDLSVYWYQQSLDQGLQFLIQYYNGEERAKGNILERFSAQQFPDLHSELNLSSLELGDSALYFCASSAATGGYTFGSGTRLTVV.

This clonotype has only a few counts. The chain carries TRBV11-2 and TRBJ2-7, with D unclear. Germline V gene lookup returns CDR1 SGHAT and CDR2 FQNNGV. The CDR3 is 14 amino acids. Trimming left V 0 bases short and J 3 bases short, with 9 bases between. The CDR3 nucleotides are TGTGCCAGCAGCTTAGAGACCCAAGACTACGAGCAGTACTTC. It is translated as CASSLETQDYEQYF.

The J gene is TRBJ2-1, the V gene TRBV7-8; maybe TRBD2 (6 bases). Germline values: CDR1 SGHVS, CDR2 FQNEAQ. This CDR3 has 16 residues. V dropped 2 bases and J dropped 4 bases, with 15 bases sitting between them. The CDR3 DNA follows: TGTGCCAGCAGCTTAATTACGGGAGTCGCGTACAATGAGCAGTTCTTC. Translated: CASSLITGVAYNEQFF.

This clonotype appeared a few times. This chain connects TRBV6-1 to TRBJ1-5; 9 bases align to TRBD1. V gave up 6 bases and J gave up 3 bases; unmatched junction bases: 6. The length of the CDR3 is 15 residues. Germline V CDR1 and CDR2: MNHNS, SASEGT. CDR3 region: CASSSDRGNNQPQHF. In DNA, the CDR3 is TGTGCCAGCAGCTCTGACAGGGGGAACAATCAGCCCCAGCATTTT.

The V call is TRBV25-1, the J call TRBJ2-7, with D hard to call. Per the germline V gene, CDR1 is MGHDK and CDR2 is SYGVNS. There are 13 residues in the CDR3. V lost 7 bases and J lost 2, with 12 bases in between. The CDR3, as DNA: TGTGCCAGCATATCCACAGTCACCTACGAGCAGTACTTC. It encodes CASISTVTYEQYF.

This clonotype was counted between two and nine times. For the CDR3, the DNA is TGTGCCAGCAGCCCCGAGGAGCGGAGCTCCTACAATGAGCAGTTCTTC. Translation: CASSPEERSSYNEQFF. V gene TRBV7-2 combines with J gene TRBJ2-1, with D possibly being TRBD2 (5 bases). This CDR3 has 16 amino acids. Between the trimmed V and J ends, which lost 5 bases and 0 bases, there was a span of 14 bases. Germline CDR1 is SGHTA and CDR2 is FQGNSA.